The next 30 T cell receptor beta chains were all read from a single sample in a study of tumor-infiltrating lymphocytes in primary liver carcinoma. Constant-region priming of around 530 ng total RNA yielded TCR beta cDNA. The TCR beta library was amplified through three nested multiplex PCR rounds in a modified ARM-PCR procedure. It was with TRBV1-TRBV30 forward primers and a C-beta reverse primer that the first two PCR rounds were run, at roughly 10 cycles each. A single record per CDR3 protein comes from TCRdb applying MiXCR to the multiplex PCR reads. The sample lists approximately 74,000 distinct CDR3 sequences; over 55% were seen once. Without any cell sorting, about 20-32 mg of bulk tissue yielded co-extracted RNA and DNA. The sample comprised liver tumor tissue from sampling region 4. Subset meaning: tumor region T4, right-lateral pole. The receptors originated from a woman in her sixties or seventies with primary liver carcinoma and hepatitis B virus infection.

In regard to this clonotype: Its ends do not fully match the called genes, so a read error is possible. The V call is TRBV11-3, the J call TRBJ2-7; maybe TRBD2 (5 bases). The germline CDR1 and CDR2 sequences are SGHNT and YENEEA. CDR3 length: 11 residues. The CDR3 spells CASSFSYERYF. Written as DNA, the CDR3 is TGTGCCAGCAGCTTTTCCTACGAGCGGTATTTC.

A word on this clonotype: It is likely a read error, because the conserved phenylalanine at the end of the CDR3 is missing. The chain couples TRBV6-5 to TRBJ1-1, with D possibly matching TRBD1 (6 bases). The CDR3 extends over 12 amino acids. Germline V gene sequence: CDR1 MNHEY, CDR2 SVGAGI. V lost 9 bases and J lost 8, with 16 bases in between. The chain's CDR3 is CASRSPGTEAFL. The CDR3 DNA sequence: TGTGCCAGTAGATCACCCGGGACAGAAGCTTTCTTA.

On this clonotype itself: A read error may produce the germline difference seen at one junction end. The chain couples TRBV5-1 to TRBJ2-5; 8 bases are a match to TRBD2. In germline, CDR1 is SGHRS, CDR2 YFSETQ. The CDR3 contains 15 residues. CDR3 coding DNA: TGCGTCAGCGGGACTAGTGGGAGTTTAGGTGAGACCCAGTACTTC. This sequence encodes CVSGTSGSLGETQYF.

This clonotype was seen at least ten times. The junction does not match germline at one end; this may be a read error. This rearrangement joins TRBV29-1 to TRBJ2-2; no clear D gene. The length of the CDR3 is 14 residues. Per germline, CDR1 SQVTM and CDR2 ANQGSEA. This CDR3 reads CSVGGLTNAGELFF. CDR3 coding DNA: TGCAGCGTTGGAGGCCTGACGAACGCCGGGGAGCTGTTTTTT.

For this clonotype: The junction does not match germline at one end; this may be a read error. The chain combines TRBV30 with TRBJ2-2; D possibly uses TRBD1 or TRBD2 (5 bases each). The CDR3 consists of 22 residues. Per germline, CDR1 GTSNPN and CDR2 SVGIG (reference sequence). The CDR3 protein is CAWNVKGIPGRPPRANIGELFF. The CDR3 DNA reads TGTGCCTGGAATGTAAAAGGGATCCCGGGACGTCCCCCTAGGGCGAACATCGGGGAGCTGTTTTTT.

Remarks on this clonotype: Mismatch with germline at one junction end may stem from a read error. This chain links TRBV28 with TRBJ2-7; the D gene is possibly TRBD2 (6 bases). Germline CDR1 reads MDHEN; CDR2 reads SYDVKM. The CDR3 length is 14 residues. CDR3 DNA: TGTTCCAGCACGGTGCAAGGGGCGGGGTACGAGCAGTACTTC. Its translation: CSSTVQGAGYEQYF.

This clonotype was counted ten times or more. The chain couples TRBV5-1 to TRBJ2-1, with 7 bases lining up with TRBD1. The CDR3 has 15 amino acids. Germline V gene data show CDR1 as SGHRS and CDR2 as YFSETQ. Trimming removed 0 bases from V and 3 bases from J; junction bases left unmatched: 3. CDR3 region: CASSLGDSHYNEQFF. As DNA, the CDR3 is TGCGCCAGCAGCTTGGGGGACAGCCACTACAATGAGCAGTTCTTC.

The chain joins TRBV7-8 to TRBJ2-7; TRBD2 is a possible D gene (5 bases). V gave up 1 base and J gave up 5 bases, with 15 bases separating them. Germline lookup yields CDR1 SGHVS and CDR2 FQNEAQ. The CDR3 contains 15 residues. This CDR3 reads CASSLELTGYNEQYF. For the CDR3, the DNA is TGTGCCAGCAGCTTAGAGCTAACGGGGTACAACGAGCAGTACTTC.

With respect to this clonotype: A much larger clone differs by one base, so this may be a read error. The rearrangement joins TRBV10-3 to TRBJ1-1, with a possible D match to TRBD1 (6 bases). V was trimmed by 10 bases and J by 4 bases, leaving 16 bases between them. The CDR3 spans 13 residues. Germline-derived CDR1 and CDR2 are ENHRY and SYGVKD. The CDR3 DNA reads TGTGCCACTCGACAGGATATGATCACTGAAGCTTTCTTT. Translated, it gives CATRQDMITEAFF.

With regard to this clonotype: With a much larger clone just one base away, this may be a read error. The chain links TRBV5-1 to TRBJ2-7; TRBD1 or TRBD2 may be the D gene (5 bases each). The CDR3 is 15 residues long. Deletions cut 1 base from V and 3 bases from J, with 14 bases between. CDR1 is SGHRS, CDR2 YFSETQ, per germline. The DNA for the CDR3 is TGCGCCAGCAGCTTGCAGAGGGGTCCTTGCTACGAGCAGTACTTC. This encodes CASSLQRGPCYEQYF.

Remarks on this clonotype: Lacking the conserved final phenylalanine or tryptophan, this CDR3 likely reflects a read error. The rearrangement uses TRBV28 and TRBJ2-3; 7 nucleotides match TRBD2. Germline trimming cut 5 bases from V and 4 bases from J; bases unmatched to any gene: 0. There are 12 residues in the CDR3. CDR1 is MDHEN, CDR2 SYDVKM, per germline. The CDR3 DNA sequence: TGTGCCAGCAGTGGGGGGGCAGATACGCAGTATCTT. Protein sequence: CASSGGADTQYL.

This clonotype was observed a handful of times. A much larger clone is a single base away; this may be a read error. This chain uses TRBV10-3 with TRBJ2-7, with TRBD2 matching 8 bases. The germline gives CDR1 ENHRY, CDR2 SYGVKD. This CDR3 comprises 13 residues. With V trimmed by 9 bases and J by 2 bases, 6 bases remained unmatched. CDR3 bases: TGTGCCATGAGGCGGGAGGCCCCCTACGAGCAGTACTTC. Its protein product is CAMRREAPYEQYF.

In regard to this clonotype: An end of the junction differs from the germline gene, which may be a read error. The V gene is TRBV11-3, the J gene TRBJ2-1, with D perhaps given as TRBD1 or TRBD2 (6 bases each). Germline CDR1 and CDR2: SGHNT and YENEEA. The CDR3 is made up of 17 amino acids. CDR3 DNA sequence: TGTGCCAGCAGCTCCTGGGGGGCGCGGACCATGGGCAACGAGCAATTCTTC. It translates to CASSSWGARTMGNEQFF.

This clonotype has only one observation. The chain carries TRBV28 and TRBJ2-3; D is perhaps TRBD1 (6 bases). The CDR3 has 15 amino acids. The germline CDR1 and CDR2 sequences are MDHEN and SYDVKM. Trimming pared 3 bases from V and 0 bases from J, leaving 10 bases between. The CDR3 protein is CASSFVQGSTDTQYF. The CDR3 DNA follows: TGTGCCAGCAGTTTCGTACAGGGCAGCACAGATACGCAGTATTTT. Full variable domain (outside the CDR3, taken from reference TRBV28 and TRBJ2-3): DVKVTQSSRYLVKRTGEKVFLECVQDMDHENMFWYRQDPGLGLRLIYFSYDVKMKEKGDIPEGYSVSREKKERFSLILESASTNQTSMYLCASSFVQGSTDTQYFGPGTRLTVL.

Turning to this clonotype: One end of the junction does not line up with germline, which may come from a read error. V and J are TRBV6-5 and TRBJ2-4, with 8 bases matching TRBD2. Germline V CDR1 and CDR2: MNHEY, SVGAGI. This CDR3 contains 14 residues. In DNA form, the CDR3 reads TGTGCCAGCCGGGTCGGGAGGGCCAAAAACACTCAGCATTTC. This encodes CASRVGRAKNTQHF.

A remark on this clonotype: The junction differs from germline at one of its ends, possibly a read error. The chain uses TRBV11-2 and TRBJ2-2; D uncertain. This CDR3 comprises 15 residues. Germline CDR1 reads SGHAT; CDR2 reads FQNNGV. In nucleotides, the CDR3 is TGCGCCAGCAGCCCTCCGCAAGGACCGGCCCGGGAGCTGTTTTTT. As protein: CASSPPQGPARELFF.

This clonotype was seen ten or more times. The chain combines TRBV30 with TRBJ2-3; a weak D match, TRBD2 (6 bases). The germline gives CDR1 GTSNPN, CDR2 SVGIG (reference sequence). Trimming took off 3 bases at V and 2 bases at J, with 12 bases between the two ends. CDR3 length: 14 amino acids. In DNA form, the CDR3 reads TGTGCCTGGAGCTCGGGAGATTACACAGATACGCAGTATTTT. Translation: CAWSSGDYTDTQYF. Full variable domain (outside the CDR3, taken from reference TRBV30 and TRBJ2-3): SQTIHQWPATLVQPVGSPLSLECTVEGTSNPNLYWYRQAAGRGLQLLFYSVGIGQISSEVPQNLSASRPQDRQFILSSKKLLLSDSGFYLCAWSSGDYTDTQYFGPGTRLTVL.

As regards this clonotype: Compared with germline, one end of the junction differs, possibly owing to a read error. CDR3 residues: CSVLIGTGNTEAFF. The CDR3 DNA reads as TGTAGCGTTCTTATCGGGACAGGGAACACTGAAGCTTTCTTT. The chain combines TRBV29-1 with TRBJ1-1; 8 positions match TRBD1. The CDR3 extends over 14 amino acids. Per germline, CDR1 SQVTM and CDR2 ANQGSEA.

Comment on this clonotype: An end of the junction does not agree with germline; a read error may underlie this. This sequence joins TRBV18 and TRBJ2-5; D gene unclear. Germline assignment: CDR1 KGHSH and CDR2 LQKENI. This CDR3 region has 14 residues. The CDR3 DNA is TGTGCCAGCTCACCACCGGGCTCCCAAAAGACCCAGTACTTC. Translation gives CASSPPGSQKTQYF.

This clonotype occurred many times. This rearrangement joins TRBV7-8 to TRBJ2-2; 9 bases are shared with TRBD1. V was pared by 7 bases and J by 1 base, with 10 bases of the junction left unmatched. Germline-derived CDR1 and CDR2 are SGHVS and FQNEAQ. The CDR3 totals 17 residues. The CDR3 nucleotides are TGTGCCAGCAACAACAACCCGGGACAGGGGAACACCGGGGAGCTGTTTTTT. This encodes CASNNNPGQGNTGELFF.

About this clonotype itself: A read error may be the cause here, since a much bigger clone is one base away. The V and J genes are TRBV28 and TRBJ2-5; a weak D match, TRBD2 (5 bases). Germline values: CDR1 MDHEN, CDR2 SYDVKM. The CDR3 has 12 amino acids. In nucleotides, the CDR3 is TGTGCCTGCAGCGGCGTACAAGAGACCCAGTACTTC. Amino acid sequence: CACSGVQETQYF.

A word on this clonotype: One junction end does not reproduce the germline sequence, and a read error may be involved. V is TRBV12-3 or TRBV12-4 and J is TRBJ1-1; 8 nucleotides agree with TRBD1. This CDR3 comprises 12 residues. The CDR3 loop reads CVSNWGQEEAFF. The CDR3 nucleotides read TGTGTCAGCAACTGGGGACAGGAGGAAGCTTTCTTT.

Details on this clonotype: An end of the junction does not agree with germline; a read error may underlie this. This chain connects TRBV11-3 to TRBJ2-7; 9 nucleotides line up with TRBD1. Germline V gene sequence: CDR1 SGHNT, CDR2 YENEEA. The CDR3 runs to 15 residues. The CDR3 region has the DNA TGTGACAGCAGCCCAGGGACAGGGAGCAACTATGAGCAGTACTTC. This gives the protein CDSSPGTGSNYEQYF.

As regards this clonotype: This is likely a read error, given that the CDR3 carries no conserved phenylalanine or tryptophan at its end. No DNA is shown, since the ends of the CDR3 on it are uncertain; the CDR3 is the one TCRdb lists. V usage is TRBV5-5 and J usage is TRBJ1-4; the table calls TRBD1, which could not be checked here. The germline V gene has CDR1 SGHKS and CDR2 YYEKEE (reference sequence). The CDR3 is 13 residues long, counting both termini. CDR3 protein: CASREGLWEKLLL.

This clonotype was detected once. Given a much more abundant clone one base away, this may be a read error. In this CDR3 the conserved last residue, phenylalanine or tryptophan, is missing, so a read error is likely. In nucleotides, the CDR3 is TGTGCCAGCAGCTTAGATGGGGGCCATACGCAGTATCTT. Translating gives CASSLDGGHTQYL. The chain couples TRBV7-9 to TRBJ2-3, with D possibly being TRBD1 (6 bases). Trimming pared 1 base from V and 7 bases from J, leaving 9 bases between. Germline V gene sequence: CDR1 SEHNR, CDR2 FQNEAQ (reference sequence). The CDR3 is 13 residues long.

This clonotype was counted a few times. The chain is built from TRBV28 and TRBJ1-5; D not resolved. The CDR3 totals 15 residues. The germline V and J ends were trimmed by 3 bases and 7 bases, with 16 bases remaining between them. CDR1 is MDHEN and CDR2 is SYDVKM in the germline V gene. CDR3 sequence (DNA): TGTGCCAGCAGTTTCGGCTCCTTAGTCCAGCAGCCCCAGCATTTT. Its protein product is CASSFGSLVQQPQHF.

This clonotype showed up many times. The rearrangement links TRBV4-1 to TRBJ1-2, with a weak D call TRBD1 (5 bases). The germline V gene has CDR1 MGHRA and CDR2 YSYEKL. Deletions cut 4 bases from V and 4 bases from J, with 13 bases between. The CDR3 sequence is 14 residues long. DNA for the CDR3: TGCGCCAGCAGCCCCGGGGGAGGAGGCTATGGCTACACCTTC. Its translation is CASSPGGGGYGYTF.

Ten or more counts support this clonotype. The rearrangement uses TRBV6-1 and TRBJ1-5; D remains unclear. CDR1 is MNHNS and CDR2 is SASEGT in the germline V gene. The CDR3 spans 12 residues. Trimming cost V 8 bases and J 1 base, with 6 bases left between them. CDR3 nucleotide sequence: TGTGCCAGCCGGCAAAGCAATCAGCCCCAGCATTTT. This codes for CASRQSNQPQHF.

Comment on this clonotype: A junction end diverges from the germline sequence, so it may reflect a read error. The chain couples TRBV5-4 to TRBJ2-7, with D possibly being TRBD2 (6 bases). The CDR3 covers 15 residues. Germline V CDR1 and CDR2: SGHNT, YYREEE (reference sequence). The CDR3 is CASNLAGGRKYEQYF. In DNA, the CDR3 is TGTGCCAGCAACTTGGCTGGTGGGAGGAAGTACGAGCAGTACTTC.

Of note for this clonotype: A much larger clonotype is one base distant, so this may be a read error. The chain combines TRBV28 with TRBJ1-1; D not resolved. The CDR3 loop spans 13 amino acids. Germline CDR1 MDHEN, CDR2 SYDVKM. CDR3 region: CVSSLSPGQQAFF. CDR3 DNA sequence: TGTGTCAGCAGTTTAAGCCCTGGCCAGCAAGCTTTCTTT.